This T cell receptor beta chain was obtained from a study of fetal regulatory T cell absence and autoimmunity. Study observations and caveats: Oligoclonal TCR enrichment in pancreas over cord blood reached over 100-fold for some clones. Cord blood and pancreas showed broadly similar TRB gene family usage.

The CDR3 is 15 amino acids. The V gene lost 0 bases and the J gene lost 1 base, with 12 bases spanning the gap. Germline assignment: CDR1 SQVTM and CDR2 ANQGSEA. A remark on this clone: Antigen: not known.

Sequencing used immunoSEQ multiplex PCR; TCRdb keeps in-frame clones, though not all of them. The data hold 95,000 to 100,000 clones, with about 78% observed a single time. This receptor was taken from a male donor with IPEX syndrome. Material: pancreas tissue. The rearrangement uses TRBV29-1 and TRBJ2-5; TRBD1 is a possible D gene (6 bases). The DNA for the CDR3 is TGCAGCGTTGAAGATCCACGGGACATCCAAGAGACCCAGTACTTC. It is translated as CSVEDPRDIQETQYF.